Each of the 27 T cell receptor beta chains below was sequenced from the same sample in a study of beta chain features in type 1 diabetes. Expressed TCRB transcripts got sequenced, as all isolated RNA was reverse transcribed. Here immunoSEQ multiplex PCR was the method, and the copy in TCRdb shows in-frame clones only, minus some. Found here are under 200,000 clones, 6.5% to 10% of them singletons; the top ten hold around 0.5%. The study, taken as a whole, reports: Across all four CD4+ subsets, people with type 1 diabetes showed modestly shorter TCRB CDR3s.

Their recognized antigens are unknown. Sequenced: central memory CD4+ T cells from blood. The receptors were sampled from a woman aged 18-30 years with type 1 diabetes.

This clone appeared a few times. The chain carries TRBV7-9 and TRBJ2-3, with 8 bases identical to TRBD2. Germline V gene data show CDR1 as SEHNR and CDR2 as FQNEAQ (reference sequence). The CDR3 has 15 residues. V dropped 8 bases and J dropped 0; count of bases not matched to a gene: 7. The CDR3 coding sequence is TGTGCCAGCCTAAGGGCTAGCGGGAGCACAGATACGCAGTATTTT. Residues: CASLRASGSTDTQYF.

This clone was picked up a small number of times. The V call is TRBV18, the J call TRBJ2-1; D unresolved. Trimming removed 2 bases at V and 6 bases at J, with 11 bases between. In germline, CDR1 is KGHSH, CDR2 LQKENI. The CDR3 length is 14 residues. CDR3 loop: CASSPDWSTNEQFF. Here the CDR3 DNA reads TGTGCCAGCTCACCAGACTGGAGTACCAATGAGCAGTTCTTC.

The rearrangement links TRBV5-1 to TRBJ2-5, with D perhaps assigned TRBD1 or TRBD2 (6 bases each). Germline lookup yields CDR1 SGHRS and CDR2 YFSETQ. The ends were cut back, 9 bases at V and 4 bases at J, with 19 bases in the middle. The CDR3 spans 14 residues. CDR3 DNA sequence: TGCGCCACCACCTTGGGGGCGGGAAGAGAGACCCAGTACTTC. This encodes CATTLGAGRETQYF. Full variable domain (missing parts from reference TRBV5-1 and TRBJ2-5): KAGVTQTPRYLIKTRGQQVTLSCSPISGHRSVSWYQQTPGQGLQFLFEYFSETQRNKGNFPGRFSGRQFSNSRSEMNVSTLELGDSALYLCATTLGAGRETQYFGPGTRLLVL.

Comment on this clone: Germline is not matched at one junction end, which may reflect a read error. The chain employs TRBV14 and TRBJ2-3, with D tentatively TRBD2 (6 bases). The germline V gene has CDR1 SGHDN and CDR2 FVKESK. This CDR3 contains 12 residues. This chain's CDR3 is CASNQAGDTQYF. The CDR3 DNA sequence: TGTGCCAGCAACCAAGCGGGAGATACGCAGTATTTT.

In its sample, this clone was seen a few times. The V gene is TRBV11-3, the J gene TRBJ1-1; perhaps TRBD1 as D (6 bases). Deletions cut 8 bases from V and 4 bases from J, with 17 bases between. CDR1 and CDR2 from the germline V gene are SGHNT and YENEEA. This CDR3 contains 14 residues. This CDR3 is CASAVGLGATEAFF. CDR3 nucleotides: TGTGCCAGCGCTGTTGGTTTGGGGGCCACTGAAGCTTTCTTT.

This clone was detected a few times. V gene TRBV7-2 combines with J gene TRBJ2-7; the match to TRBD2 covers 8 bases. Germline loops: CDR1 SGHTA, CDR2 FQGNSA. The CDR3 covers 14 residues. Germline trimming cut 5 bases from V and 7 bases from J; bases unmatched to any gene: 10. The CDR3 loop is CASSRSGDPGEQYF. The CDR3 coding sequence is TGTGCCAGCAGCCGTAGCGGGGATCCTGGAGAGCAGTACTTC.

The chain joins TRBV29-1 to TRBJ2-7, with D maybe TRBD1 (5 bases). The germline V gene encodes CDR1 SQVTM and CDR2 ANQGSEA. The CDR3 covers 12 residues. V lost 7 bases to trimming and J lost 0 bases, with 10 bases between them. The CDR3 region has the DNA TGCAGCGCCACGGACATCTCCTACGAGCAGTACTTC. Translation: CSATDISYEQYF.

This clone was seen repeatedly, ten times or more. V gene TRBV18 combines with J gene TRBJ1-1; D gene unclear. Trimming pared 6 bases from V and 7 bases from J, leaving 12 bases between. CDR1 and CDR2 from the germline V gene are KGHSH and LQKENI. The CDR3 length is 12 residues. The CDR3 coding sequence is TGTGCCAGCTCGTCGACTGATGTTGAAGCTTTCTTT. It encodes CASSSTDVEAFF. The entire variable domain, with the rest obtained from reference TRBV18 and TRBJ1-1, is as follows: NAGVMQNPRHLVRRRGQEARLRCSPMKGHSHVYWYRQLPEEGLKFMVYLQKENIIDESGMPKERFSAEFPKEGPSILRIQQVVRGDSAAYFCASSSTDVEAFFGQGTRLTVV.

CDR3 protein: CASSVGPGVGTDTQYF. The CDR3 DNA is TGTGCCAGCAGCGTAGGCCCAGGGGTAGGTACAGATACGCAGTATTTT. The chain has TRBV9 and TRBJ2-3; TRBD1 is a possible D gene (6 bases). The germline gives CDR1 SGDLS, CDR2 YYNGEE. The ends were cut back, 0 bases at V and 3 bases at J, with 14 bases in the middle. The CDR3 is made up of 16 amino acids.

This clone was recorded at least ten times. The chain uses TRBV7-9 and TRBJ1-2, with 7 bases aligning to TRBD1. The J segment lost 7 bases and the V segment lost 5 bases, leaving 7 bases of the junction unmatched. The germline V gene has CDR1 SEHNR and CDR2 FQNEAQ (reference sequence). The CDR3 is 13 residues long. CDR3 loop: CASSETGMSGYTF. The CDR3 DNA reads TGTGCCAGCAGCGAGACAGGGATGAGTGGCTACACCTTC.

The chain links TRBV27 to TRBJ1-5, with TRBD1 matching over 8 bases. Trimming removed 5 bases from V and 4 bases from J; junction bases left unmatched: 7. Germline V gene data show CDR1 as MNHEY and CDR2 as SMNVEV (reference sequence). CDR3 length equals 15 residues. CDR3 DNA sequence: TGTGCCAGCAGTGGAGGGACAGGTCTAAATCAGCCCCAGCATTTT. This codes for CASSGGTGLNQPQHF.

The chain is built from TRBV5-1 and TRBJ2-3, with a tentative D call TRBD1 (6 bases). The CDR3 is 16 amino acids. V dropped 3 bases and J dropped 1 base, with 15 bases sitting between them. CDR1 SGHRS and CDR2 YFSETQ come from the germline V gene. The CDR3 protein is CASSSNRDTRTDTQYF. The CDR3 bases are TGCGCCAGCAGCTCCAACCGGGACACACGCACAGATACGCAGTATTTT. Together with reference TRBV5-1 and TRBJ2-3, the CDR3 gives the full variable domain: KAGVTQTPRYLIKTRGQQVTLSCSPISGHRSVSWYQQTPGQGLQFLFEYFSETQRNKGNFPGRFSGRQFSNSRSEMNVSTLELGDSALYLCASSSNRDTRTDTQYFGPGTRLTVL.

This clone has more than one count but fewer than ten. The chain is built from TRBV2 and TRBJ1-2; tentative D call: TRBD1 (5 bases). CDR1 is SNHLY and CDR2 is FYNNEI in the germline V gene. Deletions cut 4 bases from V and 3 bases from J, with 9 bases between. The CDR3 contains 13 residues. CDR3 loop: CASSVEQDYGYTF. In nucleotides, the CDR3 is TGTGCCAGCAGTGTAGAACAGGACTATGGCTACACCTTC.

This clone was seen a handful of times. The chain uses TRBV2 and TRBJ1-2; 12 nucleotides align to TRBD1. This CDR3 has 14 residues. Germline V gene sequence: CDR1 SNHLY, CDR2 FYNNEI. Trimming took 7 bases from V and 7 from J; bases not matched to a gene: 7. This chain's CDR3 is CASKGQGAKVGYTF. The CDR3 bases are TGTGCCAGCAAGGGACAGGGGGCGAAGGTTGGCTACACCTTC.

This clone has a handful of counts. The V gene is TRBV11-1, the J gene TRBJ1-4, with a tentative D call TRBD1 (6 bases). Trimming cost V 3 bases and J 4 bases, with 9 bases left between them. The CDR3 is 14 residues long. Germline CDR1 and CDR2: SGHAT and FQDESV (reference sequence). The CDR3 loop reads CASSLDSFNEKLFF. The CDR3 DNA reads TGTGCCAGCAGCTTGGACAGCTTTAATGAAAAACTGTTTTTT.

The table lists this clone with a few counts. The chain couples TRBV11-2 to TRBJ2-1; 8 bases agree with TRBD2. J was trimmed by 9 bases and V by 0 bases; bases with no gene match: 10. The CDR3 contains 16 residues. Germline CDR1 is SGHAT and CDR2 is FQNNGV. The CDR3 region has the DNA TGTGCCAGCAGCTTAGATCGTTTGCGTCGGGGGGGTGAGCAGTTCTTC. Amino acid sequence: CASSLDRLRRGGEQFF.

This clone was picked up a small number of times. This chain uses TRBV28 with TRBJ2-5, with a possible D match to TRBD1 (6 bases). The length of the CDR3 is 13 residues. Trimming left V 8 bases short and J 5 bases short, with 15 bases between. The germline V gene encodes CDR1 MDHEN and CDR2 SYDVKM. The DNA for the CDR3 is TGTGCCAGCTACGACAGGAATGGGGAGACCCAGTACTTC. The encoded protein is CASYDRNGETQYF.

This chain connects TRBV6-5 to TRBJ2-3; the match to TRBD2 covers 7 bases. CDR3 length: 16 amino acids. Germline V CDR1 and CDR2: MNHEY, SVGAGI. The trim removed 0 bases at V and 1 base at J, leaving 4 bases unmatched. CDR3 loop: CASSYSAAGGTDTQYF. The CDR3 region has the DNA TGTGCCAGCAGTTACTCTGCGGCGGGAGGCACAGATACGCAGTATTTT.

This clone turned up a few times. The chain has TRBV6-6 and TRBJ1-5; perhaps TRBD1 as D (6 bases). Trimming pared 6 bases from V and 7 bases from J, leaving 13 bases between. Germline CDR1 MNHNY, CDR2 SVGAGI (reference sequence). This CDR3 has 13 amino acids. This chain's CDR3 is CASREQGEQPQHF. The DNA for the CDR3 is TGTGCCAGCAGAGAACAGGGCGAACAGCCCCAGCATTTT.

The table lists this clone with a few counts. This sequence joins TRBV29-1 and TRBJ2-1, with 8 bases matching TRBD2. Losses at the gene ends were 8 bases for V and 3 bases for J; bases not matched to a gene: 12. Germline V lookup: CDR1 SQVTM, CDR2 ANQGSEA. The CDR3 loop spans 15 amino acids. The CDR3 region is CSTPGSGTIYNEQFF. DNA of the CDR3: TGCAGCACCCCGGGTAGCGGGACTATCTACAATGAGCAGTTCTTC.

The sample holds a few counts of this clone. DNA for the CDR3: TGTGCCAGCAGCTTGGATGGGGCGTTGGACAAAACGCAGTATTTT. It yields the protein CASSLDGALDKTQYF. V and J are TRBV5-4 and TRBJ2-3; tentative D call: TRBD1 (5 bases). The V gene's germline CDR1 is SGHNT and CDR2 YYREEE (reference sequence). The CDR3 runs 15 residues. Trimming took off 0 bases at V and 9 bases at J, with 17 bases between the two ends.

The rearrangement links TRBV4-1 to TRBJ2-3; TRBD2 matches 12 bases. This CDR3 is built from 18 residues. Losses at the gene ends were 2 bases for V and 4 bases for J; bases not matched to a gene: 10. Germline V gene lookup returns CDR1 MGHRA and CDR2 YSYEKL. The CDR3 loop reads CASSQSYPSGGASDTQYF. The CDR3 nucleotides read TGCGCCAGCAGCCAATCTTATCCTAGCGGGGGGGCCTCAGATACGCAGTATTTT.

This clone was observed a handful of times. This chain links TRBV2 with TRBJ1-2; D perhaps matches TRBD1 (6 bases). The germline V gene has CDR1 SNHLY and CDR2 FYNNEI. V was cut by 4 bases and J by 2 bases, with 11 bases left in between. The CDR3 runs 14 residues. The CDR3 coding sequence is TGTGCCAGCAGTGGGCAGGGGAGCAACTATGGCTACACCTTC. Translated: CASSGQGSNYGYTF.

This chain joins TRBV29-1 and TRBJ2-1; possible D gene TRBD2, 6 bases. V shed 4 bases and J shed 7 bases, with 11 bases lying between them. Germline V CDR1 and CDR2: SQVTM, ANQGSEA. This CDR3 region has 12 residues. Here the CDR3 reads CSVARGRNEQFF. In DNA, the CDR3 is TGCAGCGTTGCGCGGGGAAGGAATGAGCAGTTCTTC.

This clone showed up just a few times. The V and J genes are TRBV2 and TRBJ2-7; D is perhaps TRBD2 (6 bases). V lost 3 bases to trimming and J lost 2 bases, with 11 bases between them. Germline assignment: CDR1 SNHLY and CDR2 FYNNEI. The length of the CDR3 is 14 residues. For the CDR3, the DNA is TGTGCCAGCAGTGACCCAACGGGGGCCTACGAGCAGTACTTC. Encoded protein: CASSDPTGAYEQYF.

A few counts support this clone. CDR3 loop: CASGTGGNQPQHF. DNA for the CDR3: TGTGCTAGTGGGACAGGGGGCAATCAGCCCCAGCATTTT. This chain joins TRBV12-5 and TRBJ1-5, with TRBD1 matching 8 bases. The V segment lost 6 bases and the J segment 2 bases; nucleotides outside the gene matches: 0. Germline CDR1 and CDR2: LGHNT and FRNRAP. CDR3 length equals 13 residues.

CDR3 in amino acids: CASSLRTGGGMNTEAFF. CDR3 nucleotide sequence: TGTGCCAGCAGCTTGCGGACAGGGGGCGGCATGAACACTGAAGCTTTCTTT. This rearrangement joins TRBV7-2 to TRBJ1-1; 11 positions agree with TRBD1. CDR1 and CDR2 from the germline V gene are SGHTA and FQGNSA. The CDR3 runs 17 residues. Losses at the gene ends were 3 bases for V and 0 bases for J; bases not matched to a gene: 6.